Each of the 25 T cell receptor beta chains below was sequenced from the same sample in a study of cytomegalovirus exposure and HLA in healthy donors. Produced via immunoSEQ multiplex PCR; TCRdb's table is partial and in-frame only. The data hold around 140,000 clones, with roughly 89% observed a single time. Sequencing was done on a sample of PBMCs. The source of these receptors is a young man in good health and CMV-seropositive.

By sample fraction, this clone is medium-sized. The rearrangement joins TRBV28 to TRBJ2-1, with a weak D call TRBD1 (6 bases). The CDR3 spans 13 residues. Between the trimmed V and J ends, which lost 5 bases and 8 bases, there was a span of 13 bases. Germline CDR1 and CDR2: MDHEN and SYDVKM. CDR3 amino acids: CASSGAEGDEQFF. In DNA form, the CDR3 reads TGTGCCAGCAGTGGTGCCGAGGGGGATGAGCAGTTCTTC.

DNA for the CDR3: TGTGCCAGCAGCCTGGACGGGGGGCTAGTCGAGCAGTACTTC. This gives the protein CASSLDGGLVEQYF. The chain has TRBV7-9 and TRBJ2-7; D is possibly TRBD2 (7 bases). The CDR3 consists of 14 residues. Germline CDR1 and CDR2: SEHNR and FQNEAQ (reference sequence). Between the trimmed V and J ends, which lost 5 bases and 6 bases, there was a span of 17 bases. Full variable domain (rest looked up from reference TRBV7-9 and TRBJ2-7): DTGVSQNPRHKITKRGQNVTFRCDPISEHNRLYWYRQTLGQGPEFLTYFQNEAQLEKSRLLSDRFSAERPKGSFSTLEIQRTEQGDSAMYLCASSLDGGLVEQYFGPGTRLTVT.

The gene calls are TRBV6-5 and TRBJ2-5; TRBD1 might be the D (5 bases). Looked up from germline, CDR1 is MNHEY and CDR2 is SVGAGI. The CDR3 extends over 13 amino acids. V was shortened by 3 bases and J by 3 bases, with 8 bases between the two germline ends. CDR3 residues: CASSYVREETQYF. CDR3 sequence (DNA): TGTGCCAGCAGTTATGTCAGGGAAGAGACCCAGTACTTC.

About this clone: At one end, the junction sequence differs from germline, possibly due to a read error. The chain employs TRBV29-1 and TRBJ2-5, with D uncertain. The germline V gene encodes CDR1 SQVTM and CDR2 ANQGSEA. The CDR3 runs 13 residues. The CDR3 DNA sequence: TGCAGCGTGGAAGCACAGAACCAAGAGACCCAGTACTTC. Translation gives CSVEAQNQETQYF.

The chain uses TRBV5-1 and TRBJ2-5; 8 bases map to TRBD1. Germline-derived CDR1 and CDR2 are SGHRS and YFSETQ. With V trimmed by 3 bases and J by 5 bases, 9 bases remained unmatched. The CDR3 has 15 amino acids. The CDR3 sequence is CASSSDRGVLETQYF. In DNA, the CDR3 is TGCGCCAGCAGCTCCGACAGGGGAGTTTTGGAGACCCAGTACTTC. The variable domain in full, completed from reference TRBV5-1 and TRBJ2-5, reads KAGVTQTPRYLIKTRGQQVTLSCSPISGHRSVSWYQQTPGQGLQFLFEYFSETQRNKGNFPGRFSGRQFSNSRSEMNVSTLELGDSALYLCASSSDRGVLETQYFGPGTRLLVL.

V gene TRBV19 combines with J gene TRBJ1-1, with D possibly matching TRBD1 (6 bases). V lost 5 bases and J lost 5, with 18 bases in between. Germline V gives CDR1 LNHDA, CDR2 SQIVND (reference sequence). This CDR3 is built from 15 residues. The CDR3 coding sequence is TGTGCCAGTAGTCCACCGGGACAAAGAAGGACTGAAGCTTTCTTT. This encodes CASSPPGQRRTEAFF.

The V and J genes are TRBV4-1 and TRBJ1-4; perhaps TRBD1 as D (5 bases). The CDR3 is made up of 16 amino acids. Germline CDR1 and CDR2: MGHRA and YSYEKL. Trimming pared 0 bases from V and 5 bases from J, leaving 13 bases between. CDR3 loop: CASSQERAGYNEKLFF. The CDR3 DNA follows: TGCGCCAGCAGCCAAGAGCGTGCAGGGTACAATGAAAAACTGTTTTTT.

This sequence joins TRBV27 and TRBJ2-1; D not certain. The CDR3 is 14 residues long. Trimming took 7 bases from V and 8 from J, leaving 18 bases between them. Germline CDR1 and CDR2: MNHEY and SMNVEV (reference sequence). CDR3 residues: CASTSPPESDEQFF. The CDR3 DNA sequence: TGTGCCAGCACGTCTCCACCCGAGAGCGATGAGCAGTTCTTC.

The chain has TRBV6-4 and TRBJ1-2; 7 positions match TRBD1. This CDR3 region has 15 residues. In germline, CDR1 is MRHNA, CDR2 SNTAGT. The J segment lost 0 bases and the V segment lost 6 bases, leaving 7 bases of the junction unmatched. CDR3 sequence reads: CASRGLQGTNYGYTF. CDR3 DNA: TGTGCCAGCAGGGGATTACAGGGGACTAACTATGGCTACACCTTC.

CDR3 sequence (DNA): TGTGCCAGCAGCCTTACCAGGGGGTACGAGCAGTACTTC. Amino acid sequence: CASSLTRGYEQYF. V gene TRBV6-5 combines with J gene TRBJ2-7, with 7 bases lining up with TRBD1. The ends lost 6 bases at V and 4 bases at J; junction bases unmatched: 6. This CDR3 has 13 amino acids. The germline V gene encodes CDR1 MNHEY and CDR2 SVGAGI.

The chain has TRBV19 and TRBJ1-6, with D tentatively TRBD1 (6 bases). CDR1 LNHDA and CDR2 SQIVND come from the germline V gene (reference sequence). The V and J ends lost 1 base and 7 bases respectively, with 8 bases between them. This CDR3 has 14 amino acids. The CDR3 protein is CASSIGGLNSPLHF. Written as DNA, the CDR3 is TGTGCCAGTAGTATAGGGGGGCTGAATTCACCCCTCCACTTT.

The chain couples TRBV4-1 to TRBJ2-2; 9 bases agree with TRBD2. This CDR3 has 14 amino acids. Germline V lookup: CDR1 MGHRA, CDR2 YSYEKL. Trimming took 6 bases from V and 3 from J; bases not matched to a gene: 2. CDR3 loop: CASRSGGHTGELFF. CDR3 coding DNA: TGCGCCAGCAGAAGCGGGGGGCACACCGGGGAGCTGTTTTTT.

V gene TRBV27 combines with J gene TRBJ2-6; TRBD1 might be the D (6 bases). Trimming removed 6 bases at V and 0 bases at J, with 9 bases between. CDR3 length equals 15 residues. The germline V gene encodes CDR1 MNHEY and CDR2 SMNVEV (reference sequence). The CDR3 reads CASSLGGSGANVLTF. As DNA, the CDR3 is TGTGCCAGCAGCCTAGGGGGCTCTGGGGCCAACGTCCTGACTTTC.

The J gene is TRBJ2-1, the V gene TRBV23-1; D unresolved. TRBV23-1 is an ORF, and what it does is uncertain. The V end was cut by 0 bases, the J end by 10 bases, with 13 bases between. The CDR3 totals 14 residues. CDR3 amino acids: CASSQSFLRLEQFF. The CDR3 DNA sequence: TGCGCCAGCAGTCAATCGTTTCTCAGACTCGAGCAGTTCTTC.

The CDR3 spells CASSLTGGGTEAFF. The CDR3 nucleotides read TGTGCCAGCAGCCTGACAGGGGGGGGCACTGAAGCTTTCTTT. J is TRBJ1-1 and V is TRBV6-1, with 9 bases matching TRBD1. The germline V gene encodes CDR1 MNHNS and CDR2 SASEGT. The CDR3 runs to 14 residues. V lost 6 bases and J lost 4; bases outside the gene matches: 6.

CDR3: CASSSTGELFF. The CDR3 DNA follows: TGTGCCAGCAGCTCAACCGGGGAGCTGTTTTTT. The chain has TRBV11-3 and TRBJ2-2; D gene unclear. Per the germline V gene, CDR1 is SGHNT and CDR2 is YENEEA. This CDR3 is built from 11 residues. Trimming removed 4 bases from V and 5 bases from J, with 2 bases in between.

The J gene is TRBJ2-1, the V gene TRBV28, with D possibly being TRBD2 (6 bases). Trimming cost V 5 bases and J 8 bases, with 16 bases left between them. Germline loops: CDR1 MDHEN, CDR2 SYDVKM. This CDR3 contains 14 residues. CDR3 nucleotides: TGTGCCAGCAGTCCCTCGATGCGGGGCGATGAGCAGTTCTTC. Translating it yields CASSPSMRGDEQFF.

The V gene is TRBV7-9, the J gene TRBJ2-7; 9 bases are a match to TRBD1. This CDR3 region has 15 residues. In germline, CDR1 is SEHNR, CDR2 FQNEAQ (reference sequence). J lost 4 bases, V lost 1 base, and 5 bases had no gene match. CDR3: CASSLGGQGGYEQYF. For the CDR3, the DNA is TGTGCCAGCAGCTTAGGGGGACAGGGTGGATACGAGCAGTACTTC.

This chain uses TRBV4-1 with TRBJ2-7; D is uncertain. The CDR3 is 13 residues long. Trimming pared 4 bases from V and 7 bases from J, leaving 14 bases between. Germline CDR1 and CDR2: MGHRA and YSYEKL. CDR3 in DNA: TGCGCCAGCAGCCCTTACGAGGAGTTTGAGCAGTACTTC. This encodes CASSPYEEFEQYF.

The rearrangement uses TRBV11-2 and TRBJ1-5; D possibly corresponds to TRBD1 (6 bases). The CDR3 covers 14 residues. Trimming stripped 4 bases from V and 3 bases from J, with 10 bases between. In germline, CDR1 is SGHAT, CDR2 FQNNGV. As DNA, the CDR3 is TGTGCCAGCAGCTCTGGACAGAACAATCAGCCCCAGCATTTT. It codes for CASSSGQNNQPQHF.

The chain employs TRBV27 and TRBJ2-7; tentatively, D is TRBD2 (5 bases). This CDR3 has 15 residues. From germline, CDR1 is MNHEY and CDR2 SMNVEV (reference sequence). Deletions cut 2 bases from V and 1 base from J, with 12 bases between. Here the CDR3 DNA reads TGTGCCAGCAGTTTACGAGCATCGGGGTCCTACGAGCAGTACTTC. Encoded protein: CASSLRASGSYEQYF.

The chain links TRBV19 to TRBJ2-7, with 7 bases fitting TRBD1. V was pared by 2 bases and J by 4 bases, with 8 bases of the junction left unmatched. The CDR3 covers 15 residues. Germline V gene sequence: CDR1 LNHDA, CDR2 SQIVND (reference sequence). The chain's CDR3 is CASSIRLGGVYEQYF. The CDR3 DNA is TGTGCCAGTAGTATACGGCTAGGGGGCGTATACGAGCAGTACTTC. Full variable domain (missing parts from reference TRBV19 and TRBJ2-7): DGGITQSPKYLFRKEGQNVTLSCEQNLNHDAMYWYRQDPGQGLRLIYYSQIVNDFQKGDIAEGYSVSREKKESFPLTVTSAQKNPTAFYLCASSIRLGGVYEQYFGPGTRLTVT.

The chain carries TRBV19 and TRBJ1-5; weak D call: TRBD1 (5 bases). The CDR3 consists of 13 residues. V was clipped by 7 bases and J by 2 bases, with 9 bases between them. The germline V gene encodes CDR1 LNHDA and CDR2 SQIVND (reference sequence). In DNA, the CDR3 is TGTGCCAGTAAAGGGGAGGGCAATCAGCCCCAGCATTTT. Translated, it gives CASKGEGNQPQHF. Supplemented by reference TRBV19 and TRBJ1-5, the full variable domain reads DGGITQSPKYLFRKEGQNVTLSCEQNLNHDAMYWYRQDPGQGLRLIYYSQIVNDFQKGDIAEGYSVSREKKESFPLTVTSAQKNPTAFYLCASKGEGNQPQHFGDGTRLSIL.

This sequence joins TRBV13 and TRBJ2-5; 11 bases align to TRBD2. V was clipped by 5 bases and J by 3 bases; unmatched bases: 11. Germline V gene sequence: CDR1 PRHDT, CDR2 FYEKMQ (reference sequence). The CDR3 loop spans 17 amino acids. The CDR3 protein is CASSPGLAERAEETQYF. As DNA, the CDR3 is TGTGCCAGCAGCCCGGGACTAGCGGAACGGGCTGAAGAGACCCAGTACTTC.

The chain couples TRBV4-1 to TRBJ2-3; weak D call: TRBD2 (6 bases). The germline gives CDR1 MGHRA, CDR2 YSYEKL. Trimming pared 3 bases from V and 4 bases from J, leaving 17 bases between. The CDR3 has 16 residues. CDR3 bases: TGCGCCAGCAGCCAGATAGCGGCCCTAAGGGCAGATACGCAGTATTTT. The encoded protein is CASSQIAALRADTQYF.